This T cell receptor (beta chain) originates from a study of cytomegalovirus exposure and HLA in healthy donors. Vbeta (60) and Jbeta (13) primers were used in the PCR. Produced via immunoSEQ multiplex PCR; TCRdb's table is partial and in-frame only. Here the sample table reports some 110,000 clones. J was trimmed by 0 bases and V by 5 bases; bases with no gene match: 9. Germline lookup yields CDR1 SGHKS and CDR2 YYEKEE (reference sequence). The CDR3 has 17 residues. Sequenced material: PBMCs. The genes are TRBV5-5 and TRBJ1-5, with TRBD1 matching 9 bases. This TCR was sampled from a man aged 25 to 40 in good health and CMV-seronegative. The CDR3 protein is CASSVTGGPPSNQPQHF. The CDR3 region has the DNA TGTGCCAGCAGTGTGACAGGGGGACCTCCTAGCAATCAGCCCCAGCATTTT.